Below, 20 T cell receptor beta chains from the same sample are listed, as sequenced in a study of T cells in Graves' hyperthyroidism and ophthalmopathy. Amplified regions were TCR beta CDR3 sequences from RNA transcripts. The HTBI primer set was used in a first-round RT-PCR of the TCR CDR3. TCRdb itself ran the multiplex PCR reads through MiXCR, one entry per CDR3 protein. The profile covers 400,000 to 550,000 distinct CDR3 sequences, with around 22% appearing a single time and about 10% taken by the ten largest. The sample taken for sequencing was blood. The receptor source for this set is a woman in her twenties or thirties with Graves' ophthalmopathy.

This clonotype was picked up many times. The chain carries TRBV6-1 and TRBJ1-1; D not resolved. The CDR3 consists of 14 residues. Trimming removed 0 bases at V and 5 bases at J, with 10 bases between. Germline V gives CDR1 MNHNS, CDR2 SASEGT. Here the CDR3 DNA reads TGTGCCAGCAGTGAAGCGACGAAGTTGACTGAAGCTTTCTTT. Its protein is CASSEATKLTEAFF.

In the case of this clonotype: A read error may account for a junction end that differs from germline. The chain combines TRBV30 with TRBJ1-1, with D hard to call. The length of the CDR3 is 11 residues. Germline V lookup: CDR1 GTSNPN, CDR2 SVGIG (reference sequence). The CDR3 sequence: CAWSVGGRRDF. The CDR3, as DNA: TGTGCCTGGAGTGTAGGAGGACGGCGCGACTTT.

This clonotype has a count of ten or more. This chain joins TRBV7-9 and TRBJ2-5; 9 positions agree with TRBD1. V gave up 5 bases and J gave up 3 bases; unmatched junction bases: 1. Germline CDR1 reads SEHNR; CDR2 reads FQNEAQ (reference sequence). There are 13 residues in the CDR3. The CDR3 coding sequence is TGTGCCAGCAGCGGACAGGGGAAAGAGACCCAGTACTTC. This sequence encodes CASSGQGKETQYF.

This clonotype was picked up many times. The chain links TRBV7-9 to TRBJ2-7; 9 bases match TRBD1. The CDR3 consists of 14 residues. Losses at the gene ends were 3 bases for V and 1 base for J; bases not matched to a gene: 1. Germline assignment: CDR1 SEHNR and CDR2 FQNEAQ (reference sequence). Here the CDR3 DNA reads TGTGCCAGCAGCTTTGACAGGGGGTCCTACGAGCAGTACTTC. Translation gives CASSFDRGSYEQYF.

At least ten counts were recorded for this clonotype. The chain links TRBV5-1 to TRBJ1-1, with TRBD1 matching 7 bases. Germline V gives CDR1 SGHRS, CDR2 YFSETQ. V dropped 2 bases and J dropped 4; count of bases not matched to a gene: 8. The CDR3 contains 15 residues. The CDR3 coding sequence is TGCGCCAGCAGCTTTGAAGGGGGCGAGGGCACTGAAGCTTTCTTT. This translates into CASSFEGGEGTEAFF.

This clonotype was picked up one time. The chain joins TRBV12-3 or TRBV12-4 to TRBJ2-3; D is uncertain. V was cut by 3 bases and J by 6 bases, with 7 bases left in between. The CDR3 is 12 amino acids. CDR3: CASSFIKDTQYF. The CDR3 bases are TGTGCCAGCAGTTTCATTAAGGATACGCAGTATTTT.

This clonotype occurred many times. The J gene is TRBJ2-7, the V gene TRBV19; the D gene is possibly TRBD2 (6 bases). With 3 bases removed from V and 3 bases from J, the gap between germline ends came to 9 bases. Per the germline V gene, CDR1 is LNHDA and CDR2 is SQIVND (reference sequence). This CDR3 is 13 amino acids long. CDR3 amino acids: CASSMHGSYEQYF. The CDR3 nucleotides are TGTGCCAGTAGTATGCACGGGAGCTACGAGCAGTACTTC.

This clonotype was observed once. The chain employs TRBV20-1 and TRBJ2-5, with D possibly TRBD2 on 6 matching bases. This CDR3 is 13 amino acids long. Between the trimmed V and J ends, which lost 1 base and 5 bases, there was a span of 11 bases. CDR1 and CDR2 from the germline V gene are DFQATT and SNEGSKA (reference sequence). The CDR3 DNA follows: TGCAGTGCTAGAGTTGTAGGGAGGGAGACCCAGTACTTC. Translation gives CSARVVGRETQYF.

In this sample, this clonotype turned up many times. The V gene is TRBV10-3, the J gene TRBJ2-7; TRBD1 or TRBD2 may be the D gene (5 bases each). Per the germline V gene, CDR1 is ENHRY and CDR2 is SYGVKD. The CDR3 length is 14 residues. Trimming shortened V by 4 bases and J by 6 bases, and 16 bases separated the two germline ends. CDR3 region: CAISGGTNTLEQYF. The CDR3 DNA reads TGTGCCATCAGTGGAGGGACCAATACCCTCGAGCAGTACTTC.

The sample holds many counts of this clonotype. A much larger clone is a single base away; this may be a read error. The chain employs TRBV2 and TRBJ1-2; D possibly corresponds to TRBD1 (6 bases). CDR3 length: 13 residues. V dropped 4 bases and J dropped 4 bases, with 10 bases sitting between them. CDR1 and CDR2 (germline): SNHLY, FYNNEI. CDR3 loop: CASSADSFYGYTF. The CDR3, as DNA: TGTGCCAGCAGTGCGGACAGCTTCTATGGCTACACCTTC.

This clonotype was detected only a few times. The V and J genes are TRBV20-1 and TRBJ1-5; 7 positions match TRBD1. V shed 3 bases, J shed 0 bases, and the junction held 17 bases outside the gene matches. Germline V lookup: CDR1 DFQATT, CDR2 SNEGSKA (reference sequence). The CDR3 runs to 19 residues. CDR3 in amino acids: CSASLIPGRGEYSNQPQHF. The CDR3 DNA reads TGCAGTGCTAGTCTGATTCCGGGCAGGGGGGAGTATAGCAATCAGCCCCAGCATTTT.

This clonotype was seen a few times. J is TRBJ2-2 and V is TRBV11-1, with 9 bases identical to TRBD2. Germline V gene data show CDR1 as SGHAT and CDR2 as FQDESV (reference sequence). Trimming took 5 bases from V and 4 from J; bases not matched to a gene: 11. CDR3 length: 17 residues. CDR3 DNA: TGTGCCAGCAGCCCACGTGGCGGGAGGGTTGGCACCGGGGAGCTGTTTTTT. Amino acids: CASSPRGGRVGTGELFF.

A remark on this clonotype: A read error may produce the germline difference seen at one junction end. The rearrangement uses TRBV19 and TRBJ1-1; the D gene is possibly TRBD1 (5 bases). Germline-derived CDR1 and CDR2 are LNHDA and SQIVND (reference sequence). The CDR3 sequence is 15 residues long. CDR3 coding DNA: TGTGCCAGTAGTATTGTGGCAGTTCAAGGTCCGGGACTCCGGTTT. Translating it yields CASSIVAVQGPGLRF.

The DNA of the CDR3 is TGTGCCAGCAGTGAGGGAGGTTCTTATCAGCCCCAGCATTTT. Translated: CASSEGGSYQPQHF. V gene TRBV2 combines with J gene TRBJ1-5; D call uncertain. This CDR3 is built from 14 residues. Between the trimmed V and J ends, which lost 3 bases and 5 bases, there was a span of 11 bases. Germline CDR1 SNHLY, CDR2 FYNNEI. The full variable domain, with the rest looked up from reference TRBV2 and TRBJ1-5, is EPEVTQTPSHQVTQMGQEVILRCVPISNHLYFYWYRQILGQKVEFLVSFYNNEISEKSEIFDDQFSVERPDGSNFTLKIRSTKLEDSAMYFCASSEGGSYQPQHFGDGTRLSIL.

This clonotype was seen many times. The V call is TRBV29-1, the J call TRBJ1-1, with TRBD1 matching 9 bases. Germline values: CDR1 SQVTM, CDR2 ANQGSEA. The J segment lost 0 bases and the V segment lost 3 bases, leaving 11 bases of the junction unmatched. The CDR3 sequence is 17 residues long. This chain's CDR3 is CSVDHATGTGMNTEAFF. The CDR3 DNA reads TGCAGCGTTGATCACGCGACCGGGACAGGGATGAACACTGAAGCTTTCTTT.

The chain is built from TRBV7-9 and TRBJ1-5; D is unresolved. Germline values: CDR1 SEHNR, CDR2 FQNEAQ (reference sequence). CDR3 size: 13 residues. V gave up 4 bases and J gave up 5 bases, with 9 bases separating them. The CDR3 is CASSSGPYQPQHF. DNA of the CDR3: TGTGCCAGCAGCTCTGGCCCGTATCAGCCCCAGCATTTT.

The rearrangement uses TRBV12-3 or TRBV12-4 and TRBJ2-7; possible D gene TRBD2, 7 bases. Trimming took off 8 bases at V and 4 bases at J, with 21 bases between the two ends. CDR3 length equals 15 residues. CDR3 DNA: TGTGCCAGCGGGATGGCGGGGGCTTTGAGGTACGAGCAGTACTTC. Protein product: CASGMAGALRYEQYF.

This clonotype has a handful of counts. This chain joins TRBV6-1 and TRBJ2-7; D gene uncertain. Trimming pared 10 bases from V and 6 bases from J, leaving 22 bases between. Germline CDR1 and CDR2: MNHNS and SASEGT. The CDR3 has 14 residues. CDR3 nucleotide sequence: TGTGCCACTAAGGACCCCCCCATTATTCGCGAGCAGTACTTC. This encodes CATKDPPIIREQYF.

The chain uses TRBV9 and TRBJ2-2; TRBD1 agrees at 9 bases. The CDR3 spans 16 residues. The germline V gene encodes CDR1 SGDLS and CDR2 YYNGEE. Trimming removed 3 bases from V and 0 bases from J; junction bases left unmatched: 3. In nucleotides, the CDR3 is TGTGCCAGCAGCGCGACAGGGGGTGCGAACACCGGGGAGCTGTTTTTT. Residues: CASSATGGANTGELFF.

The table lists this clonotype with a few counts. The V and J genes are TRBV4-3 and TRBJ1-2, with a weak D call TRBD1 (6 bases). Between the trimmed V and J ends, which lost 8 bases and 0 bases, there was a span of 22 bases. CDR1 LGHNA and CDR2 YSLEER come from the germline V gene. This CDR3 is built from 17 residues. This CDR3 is CASGDGYEEGANYGYTF. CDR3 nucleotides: TGCGCCAGCGGGGACGGCTACGAGGAGGGGGCTAACTATGGCTACACCTTC.